This T cell receptor (beta chain) originates from a study of neurological immune-mediated disorders. Findings of the study overall: Multiple sclerosis, the disease with the least TCR clonal expansion, fell below healthy controls, whereas HTLV-1-associated myelopathy showed the most. Expanded clones shared no identical CDR3 amino acid sequences across subjects, which suggested private TCR-beta repertoires in all groups.

The cDNA was synthesized by means of template-switch 5'RACE, which was carried out with 10-nucleotide random UMIs. TCRdb used MiXCR to reprocess the 5' RACE reads, holding one entry per CDR3 protein. Of tens of thousands of distinct CDR3 sequences in the sample, 10% were seen once. Germline CDR1 reads MNHNY; CDR2 reads SVGAGI (reference sequence). The CDR3 loop spans 17 amino acids. V was shortened by 4 bases and J by 5 bases, with 21 bases between the two germline ends. The unsorted libraries had their origin in 2 million PBMCs stored at -80 C. This clonotype was picked up many times. Its antigen is as yet unknown.

The TCR comes from a woman aged 25 to 39 with HTLV-1-associated myelopathy (HAM/TSP). Source material: PBMCs. V and J are TRBV6-6 and TRBJ2-1; a possible D gene is TRBD2 (5 bases). In DNA, the CDR3 is TGTGCCAGCAGTTCCCAATATACTAGTTGGGTAAACAATGAGCAGTTCTTC. Its protein product is CASSSQYTSWVNNEQFF.